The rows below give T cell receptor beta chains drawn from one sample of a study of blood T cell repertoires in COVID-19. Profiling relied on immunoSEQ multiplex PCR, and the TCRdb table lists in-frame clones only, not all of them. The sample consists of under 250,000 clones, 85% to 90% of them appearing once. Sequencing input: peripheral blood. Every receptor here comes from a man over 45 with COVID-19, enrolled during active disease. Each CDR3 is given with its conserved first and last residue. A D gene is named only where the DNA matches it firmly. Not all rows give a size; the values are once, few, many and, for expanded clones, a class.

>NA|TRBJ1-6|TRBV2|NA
TGTGCCAGCAGCACGTCCGGGGGGAATTCACCCCTCCACTTT
CASSTSGGNSPLHF
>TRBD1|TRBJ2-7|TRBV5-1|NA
TGCGCCAGCAGCTTGGCCTCCTTGTGGGACAGAACCTACGAGCAGTACTTC
CASSLASLWDRTYEQYF
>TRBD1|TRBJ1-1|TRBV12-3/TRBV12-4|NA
TGTGCCAGCAGCCGGGACAGGTTTAGTGAAGCTTTCTTT
CASSRDRFSEAFF
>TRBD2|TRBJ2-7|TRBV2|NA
TGTGCCAGCAGTGATGTTTGGCGGGGGAGCTCCTACGAGCAGTACTTC
CASSDVWRGSSYEQYF
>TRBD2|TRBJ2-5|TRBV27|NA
TGTGCCAGCGTAGCGCGCGGGCGGGGGGCCCAGTACTTC
CASVARGRGAQYF
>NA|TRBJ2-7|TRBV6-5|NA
TGTGCCTCACGACGGGGCTACGAGCAGTACTTC
CASRRGYEQYF
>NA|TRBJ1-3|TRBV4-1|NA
TGCGCCAGCAGCCCAAGGTTAGGAGACTCTGGAAACACCATATATTTT
CASSPRLGDSGNTIYF
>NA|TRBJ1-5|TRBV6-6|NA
TGTGCCAGCAGTCAAAACGCCATTACAGGTTTGAGTCAGCCCCAGCATTTT
CASSQNAITGLSQPQHF
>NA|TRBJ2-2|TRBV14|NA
TGTGCCAGCAGCCAAGTCCAGGGTGGGTTCTCGGAGCTGTTTTTT
CASSQVQGGFSELFF
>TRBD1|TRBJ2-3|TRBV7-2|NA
TGTGCCAGCAGCTTTCGACAGGGAGTTAAAGATACGCAGTATTTT
CASSFRQGVKDTQYF
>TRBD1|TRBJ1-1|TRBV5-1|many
TGCGCCAGCAGCTATGGACAGGGGGTTTTTGGGATGAACACTGAAGCTTTCTTT
CASSYGQGVFGMNTEAFF
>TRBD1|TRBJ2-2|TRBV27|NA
TGTGCCAGCAGTTCTCCGGGACAGGGGAAAGCCGGGGAGCTGTTTTTT
CASSSPGQGKAGELFF
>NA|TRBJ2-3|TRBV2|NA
TGTGCCAGCAGTGAAGGGCGGGATCGCACAGATACGCAGTATTTT
CASSEGRDRTDTQYF
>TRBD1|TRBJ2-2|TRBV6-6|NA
TGTGCCAGCAAACCGGGACAGGCCCCGAACACCGGGGAGCTGTTTTTT
CASKPGQAPNTGELFF
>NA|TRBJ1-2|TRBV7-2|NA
TGTGCCAGCAGCTTATTCGCTGGCTCGGGCTACACCTTC
CASSLFAGSGYTF
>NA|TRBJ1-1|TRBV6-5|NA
TGTGCCAGCAGTCCGGACAGTAACACTGAAGCTTTCTTT
CASSPDSNTEAFF
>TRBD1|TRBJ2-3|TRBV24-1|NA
TGTGCCACCAGTGATCGCGACAGGGGCACAGATACGCAGTATTTT
CATSDRDRGTDTQYF
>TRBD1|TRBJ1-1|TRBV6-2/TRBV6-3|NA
TGTGCCAGCAGCACCGGGACAGGGGGTGTTGGCACTGAAGCTTTCTTT
CASSTGTGGVGTEAFF
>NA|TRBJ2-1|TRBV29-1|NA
TGCAGCGTTGAAATGGCAGGGGACCTTTTGGATGAGCAGTTCTTC
CSVEMAGDLLDEQFF
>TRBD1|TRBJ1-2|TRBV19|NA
TGTGCCAGTAGTATCATAGCAGGGGGCGTTCGCTATGGCTACACCTTC
CASSIIAGGVRYGYTF
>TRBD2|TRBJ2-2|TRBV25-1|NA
TGTGCCAGCAGCCGGCGGCGGGAGGGCACCGGGGAGCTGTTTTTT
CASSRRREGTGELFF
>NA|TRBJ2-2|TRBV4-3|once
TGCGCCAGCAGCGGCCGCTGGAACACCGGGGAGCTGTTTTTT
CASSGRWNTGELFF
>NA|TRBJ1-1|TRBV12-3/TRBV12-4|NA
TGTGCCAGCAGTTTGATCGTGTTTCGGGCTTTCTTT
CASSLIVFRAFF
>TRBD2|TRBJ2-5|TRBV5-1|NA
TGCGCCAGCAGAGGCGGGAGCGGTCTGGAGACCCAGTACTTC
CASRGGSGLETQYF
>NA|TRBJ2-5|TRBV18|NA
TGTGCCAGCTCACCTGGGGCAGGCCAAGAGACCCAGTACTTC
CASSPGAGQETQYF
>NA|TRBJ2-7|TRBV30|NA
TGTGCCTGGATCGGGTTACGCGAGCAGTACTTC
CAWIGLREQYF
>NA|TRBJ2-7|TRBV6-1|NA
TGTGCCAGCAGTGAAGCCGCCAGGGGCGAGCAGTACTTC
CASSEAARGEQYF
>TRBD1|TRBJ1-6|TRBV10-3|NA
TGTGCCATCAGGGACAGGCAGGATTCACCCCTCCACTTT
CAIRDRQDSPLHF
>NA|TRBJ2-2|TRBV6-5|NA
TGTGCCAGCAGTTACTCGATTTACAGGAACACCGGGGAGCTGTTTTTT
CASSYSIYRNTGELFF
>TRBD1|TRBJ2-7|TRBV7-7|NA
TGTGCCAGCAGCAATACAGGGGACCATTTTTCCTACGAGCAGTACTTC
CASSNTGDHFSYEQYF
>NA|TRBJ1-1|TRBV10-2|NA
TGCGCCAGCTTTGGAGGGAGCACTGAAGCTTTCTTT
CASFGGSTEAFF
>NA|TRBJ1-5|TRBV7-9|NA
TGTGCCAGCAGCTTGTTTGGGAGCAACAATCAGCCCCAGCATTTT
CASSLFGSNNQPQHF
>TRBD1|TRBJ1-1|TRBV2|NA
TGTGCCAGCAGTTACCGGGACAGCAACACTGAAGCTTTCTTT
CASSYRDSNTEAFF
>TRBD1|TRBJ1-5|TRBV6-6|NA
TGTGCCAGCAGTTACTTGGGACAGGGAAGCCAGCCCCAGCATTTT
CASSYLGQGSQPQHF
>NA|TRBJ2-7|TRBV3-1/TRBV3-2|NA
TGTGCCAGCAGCCAGGCACTGAGGAAAGAGTACTACGAGCAGTACTTC
CASSQALRKEYYEQYF
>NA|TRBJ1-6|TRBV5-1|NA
TGCGCCAGCAGCTTACAGGGAGACGATAATTCACCCCTCCACTTT
CASSLQGDDNSPLHF
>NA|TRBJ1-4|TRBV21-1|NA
TGTGCCAGCAGCAAGCGGGGTGAGGCAACTAATGAAAAACTGTTTTTT
CASSKRGEATNEKLFF
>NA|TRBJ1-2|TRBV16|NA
TGTGCCAGCAGCCAATCCCGAGATGCGAATGGCTACACCTTC
CASSQSRDANGYTF
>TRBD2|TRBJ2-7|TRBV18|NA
TGTGCCAGCTCACCCGAAGAACCGGGACTAGGCCGTTACGAGCAGTACTTC
CASSPEEPGLGRYEQYF
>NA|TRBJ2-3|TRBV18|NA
TGTGCCAGCTCACCATCCGAGCCGCTTGGAGATACGCAGTATTTT
CASSPSEPLGDTQYF
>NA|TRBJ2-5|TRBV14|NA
TGTGCCAGCAGCCCAACAGGATACGAGACCCAGTACTTC
CASSPTGYETQYF
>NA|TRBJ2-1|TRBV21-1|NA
TGTGCCAGCCACCGGGACAGACTATACAATGAGCAGTTCTTC
CASHRDRLYNEQFF
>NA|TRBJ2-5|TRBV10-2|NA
TGCGCCAGCAAAACAGGGACAAAAGAGACCCAGTACTTC
CASKTGTKETQYF